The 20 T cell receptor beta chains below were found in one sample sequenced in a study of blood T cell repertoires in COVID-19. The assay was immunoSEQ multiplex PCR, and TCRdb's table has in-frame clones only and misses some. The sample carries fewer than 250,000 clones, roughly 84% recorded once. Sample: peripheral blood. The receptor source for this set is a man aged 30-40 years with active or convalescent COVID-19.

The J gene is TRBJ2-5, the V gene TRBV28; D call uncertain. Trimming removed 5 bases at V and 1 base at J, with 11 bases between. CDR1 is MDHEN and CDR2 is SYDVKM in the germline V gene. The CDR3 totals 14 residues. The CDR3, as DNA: TGTGCCAGCAGTCTACAGTACCCCCAAGAGACCCAGTACTTC. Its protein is CASSLQYPQETQYF. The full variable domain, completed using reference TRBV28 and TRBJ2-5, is DVKVTQSSRYLVKRTGEKVFLECVQDMDHENMFWYRQDPGLGLRLIYFSYDVKMKEKGDIPEGYSVSREKKERFSLILESASTNQTSMYLCASSLQYPQETQYFGPGTRLLVL.

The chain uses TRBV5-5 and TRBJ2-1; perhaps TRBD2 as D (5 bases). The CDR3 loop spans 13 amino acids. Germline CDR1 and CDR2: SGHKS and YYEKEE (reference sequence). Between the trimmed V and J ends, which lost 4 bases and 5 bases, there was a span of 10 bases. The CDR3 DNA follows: TGTGCCAGCAGCGGAGCCGGGGACAATGAGCAGTTCTTC. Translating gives CASSGAGDNEQFF.

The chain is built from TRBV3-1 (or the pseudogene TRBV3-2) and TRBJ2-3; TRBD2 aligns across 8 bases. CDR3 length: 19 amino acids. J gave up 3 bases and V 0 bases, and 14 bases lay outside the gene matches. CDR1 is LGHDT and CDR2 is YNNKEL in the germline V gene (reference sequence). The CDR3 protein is CASSQEGTSGSLYTDTQYF. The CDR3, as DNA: TGTGCCAGCAGCCAAGAAGGCACTAGCGGTTCTCTATATACAGATACGCAGTATTTT.

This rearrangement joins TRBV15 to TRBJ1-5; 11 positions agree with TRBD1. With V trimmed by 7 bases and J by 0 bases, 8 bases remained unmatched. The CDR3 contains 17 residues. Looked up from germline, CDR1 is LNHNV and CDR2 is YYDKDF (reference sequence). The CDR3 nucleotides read TGTGCCACCACGGCGGACAGGGGGCGGGGTAGCAATCAGCCCCAGCATTTT. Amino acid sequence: CATTADRGRGSNQPQHF.

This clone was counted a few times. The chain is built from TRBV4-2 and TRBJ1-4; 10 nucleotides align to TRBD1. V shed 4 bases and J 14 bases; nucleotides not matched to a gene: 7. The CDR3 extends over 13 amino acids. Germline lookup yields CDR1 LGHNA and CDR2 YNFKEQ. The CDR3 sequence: CASSLAGTGDLFF. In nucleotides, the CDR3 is TGTGCCAGCAGCCTTGCCGGGACAGGGGATCTGTTTTTT.

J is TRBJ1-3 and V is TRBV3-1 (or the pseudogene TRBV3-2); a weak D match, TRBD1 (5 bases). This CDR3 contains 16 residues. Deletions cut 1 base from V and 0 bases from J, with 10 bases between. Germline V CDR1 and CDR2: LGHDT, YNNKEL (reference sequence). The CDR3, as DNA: TGTGCCAGCAGCCAAGGGGGGGAGATCTCTGGAAACACCATATATTTT. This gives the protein CASSQGGEISGNTIYF.

CDR3 nucleotides: TGTGCCAGCTCACTGGGGACAGGGCCACCTAACGGGCAGTACTTC. This sequence encodes CASSLGTGPPNGQYF. The J gene is TRBJ2-7, the V gene TRBV18; TRBD1 agrees at 9 bases. The V gene end was trimmed by 4 bases and the J gene end by 9 bases; junction bases not matched to a gene: 13. The CDR3 loop spans 15 amino acids. Germline V lookup: CDR1 KGHSH, CDR2 LQKENI. The full variable domain, in which reference TRBV18 and TRBJ2-7 provide the parts outside the CDR3, is NAGVMQNPRHLVRRRGQEARLRCSPMKGHSHVYWYRQLPEEGLKFMVYLQKENIIDESGMPKERFSAEFPKEGPSILRIQQVVRGDSAAYFCASSLGTGPPNGQYFGPGTRLTVT.

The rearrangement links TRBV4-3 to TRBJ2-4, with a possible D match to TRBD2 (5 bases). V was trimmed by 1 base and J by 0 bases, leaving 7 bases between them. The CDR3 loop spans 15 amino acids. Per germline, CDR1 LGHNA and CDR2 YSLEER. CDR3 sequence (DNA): TGCGCCAGCAGCCAAGTGAGGGTAGCCAAAAACATTCAGTACTTC. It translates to CASSQVRVAKNIQYF.

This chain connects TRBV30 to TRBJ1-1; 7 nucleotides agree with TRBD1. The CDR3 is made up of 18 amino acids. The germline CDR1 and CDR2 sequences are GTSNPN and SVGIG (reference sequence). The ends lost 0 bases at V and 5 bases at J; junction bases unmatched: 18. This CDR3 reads CAWSVPWRGRGRDTEAFF. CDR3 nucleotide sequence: TGTGCCTGGAGTGTACCTTGGAGGGGAAGGGGGCGAGATACTGAAGCTTTCTTT.

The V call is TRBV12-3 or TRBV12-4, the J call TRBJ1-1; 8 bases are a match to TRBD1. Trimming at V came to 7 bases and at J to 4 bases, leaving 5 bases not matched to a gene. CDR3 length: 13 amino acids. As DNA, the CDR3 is TGTGCCAGCACCCTGGACAGGGCCACTGAAGCTTTCTTT. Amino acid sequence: CASTLDRATEAFF.

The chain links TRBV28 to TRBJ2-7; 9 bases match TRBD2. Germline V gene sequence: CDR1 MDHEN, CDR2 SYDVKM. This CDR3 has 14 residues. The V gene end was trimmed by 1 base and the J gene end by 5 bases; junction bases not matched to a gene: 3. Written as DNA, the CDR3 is TGTGCCAGCAGTTTATATAAGCGGGGGGACGAGCAGTACTTC. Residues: CASSLYKRGDEQYF.

In DNA, the CDR3 is TGTGCCAGCAGCCCAGGGGGGTCTCATGGCTACACCTTC. Residues: CASSPGGSHGYTF. The rearrangement joins TRBV6-4 to TRBJ1-2; 7 nucleotides line up with TRBD1. The V gene end was trimmed by 6 bases and the J gene end by 6 bases; junction bases not matched to a gene: 7. CDR1 and CDR2 from the germline V gene are MRHNA and SNTAGT. The CDR3 runs to 13 residues.

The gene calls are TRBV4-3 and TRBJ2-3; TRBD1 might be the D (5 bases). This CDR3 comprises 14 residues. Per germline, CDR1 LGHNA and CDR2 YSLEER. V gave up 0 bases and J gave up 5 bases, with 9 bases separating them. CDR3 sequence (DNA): TGCGCCAGCAGCCAAGAATTTAGGGGAGATACGCAGTATTTT. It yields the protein CASSQEFRGDTQYF.

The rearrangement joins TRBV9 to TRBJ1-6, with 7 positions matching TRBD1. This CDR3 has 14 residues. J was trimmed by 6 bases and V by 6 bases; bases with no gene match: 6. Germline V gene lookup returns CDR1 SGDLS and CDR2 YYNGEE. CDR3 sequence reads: CASTPGTANSPLHF. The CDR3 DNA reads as TGTGCCAGCACCCCAGGGACAGCTAATTCACCCCTCCACTTT.

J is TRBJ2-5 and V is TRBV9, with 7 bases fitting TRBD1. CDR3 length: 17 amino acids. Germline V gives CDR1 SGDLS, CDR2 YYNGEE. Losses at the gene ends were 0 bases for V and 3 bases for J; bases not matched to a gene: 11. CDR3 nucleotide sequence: TGTGCCAGCAGCGTAGGTTGGACAGGAGTGACGAAAGAGACCCAGTACTTC. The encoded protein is CASSVGWTGVTKETQYF.

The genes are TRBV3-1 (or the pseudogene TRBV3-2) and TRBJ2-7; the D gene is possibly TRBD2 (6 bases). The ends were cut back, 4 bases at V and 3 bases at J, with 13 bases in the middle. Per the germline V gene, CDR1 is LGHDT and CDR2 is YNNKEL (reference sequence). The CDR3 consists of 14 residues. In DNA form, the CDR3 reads TGTGCCAGCAGCCGACCGGGACTCTTCTACGAGCAGTACTTC. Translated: CASSRPGLFYEQYF.

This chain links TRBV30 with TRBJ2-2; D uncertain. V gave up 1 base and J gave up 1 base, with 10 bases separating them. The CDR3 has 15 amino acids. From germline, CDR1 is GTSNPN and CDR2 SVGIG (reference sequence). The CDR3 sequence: CAWSDLRVNTGELFF. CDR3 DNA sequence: TGTGCCTGGAGTGACCTCCGGGTGAACACCGGGGAGCTGTTTTTT.

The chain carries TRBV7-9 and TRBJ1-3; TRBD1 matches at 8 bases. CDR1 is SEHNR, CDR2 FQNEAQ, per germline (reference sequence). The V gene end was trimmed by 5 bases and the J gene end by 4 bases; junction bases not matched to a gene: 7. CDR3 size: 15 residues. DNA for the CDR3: TGTGCCAGCAGCCCGGACAGGGTAGGAGGAAACACCATATATTTT. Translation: CASSPDRVGGNTIYF.

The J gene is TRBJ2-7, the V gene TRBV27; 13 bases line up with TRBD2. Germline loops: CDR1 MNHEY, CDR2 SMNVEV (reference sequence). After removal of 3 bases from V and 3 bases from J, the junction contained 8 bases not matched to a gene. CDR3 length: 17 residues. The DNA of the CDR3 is TGTGCCAGCAGTTTTAAGCCCGGACTAGCGGGAGTCTACGAGCAGTACTTC. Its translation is CASSFKPGLAGVYEQYF.

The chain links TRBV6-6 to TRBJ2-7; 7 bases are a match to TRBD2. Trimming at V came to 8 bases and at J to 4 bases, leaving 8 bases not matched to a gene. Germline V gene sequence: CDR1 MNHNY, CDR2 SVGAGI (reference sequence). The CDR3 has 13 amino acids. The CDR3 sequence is CASAGAPEYEQYF. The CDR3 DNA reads TGTGCCAGCGCGGGAGCCCCTGAGTACGAGCAGTACTTC.